The clone carrying this TCR beta chain was seen a single time. Its antigen is not known. This sample was included in a study of radiotherapy plus CTLA-4 blockade in lung cancer. Study at large: Objective responses occurred in around 18% of patients; around 30% had disease control. Study findings and constraints: Early clone dynamics of blood T cells, plus interferon-beta, reportedly predicted response best. Peripheral blood showed expansion of tumor-derived TCR clones after radiotherapy and ipilimumab.

The assay was immunoSEQ multiplex PCR, and TCRdb's table has in-frame clones only and misses some. The sample records over 100,000 clones, more than 65% being singletons. Focal radiation and CTLA-4 blockade (ipilimumab) were tested in chemo-refractory metastatic non-small-cell lung cancer patients. Germline-derived CDR1 and CDR2 are MNHEY and SVGAGI. J lost 3 bases, V lost 6 bases, and 5 bases had no gene match. The CDR3 sequence is 13 residues long. The clonotype comes from a human donor with non-small cell lung cancer that progressed on radiotherapy plus ipilimumab. Some clones in this sample may be carry-over from other donors' samples. The material was peripheral blood, obtained from a patient treated with radiotherapy plus ipilimumab. V and J are TRBV6-5 and TRBJ2-7; 7 nucleotides agree with TRBD1. The chain's CDR3 is CASSPTGNYEQYF. The DNA for the CDR3 is TGTGCCAGCAGCCCGACAGGGAACTACGAGCAGTACTTC.